Listed here is a single TCR beta chain. What it binds is not known. The data derive from a study of cytomegalovirus exposure and HLA in healthy donors. Nominally healthy donors provided the samples, though records likely missed some immune exposures. Both 60 Vbeta primers and 13 Jbeta primers went into the PCR. TCRdb's copy holds only in-frame clones and misses some; the assay was immunoSEQ multiplex PCR. The sample has 100,000 to 150,000 clones; 73% are singletons. General study results and limits: A link between a missense DCLRE1C variant and TCR beta V- and J-gene trimming emerged from a later analysis.

This TCR came from a woman in her thirties or forties in good health and CMV-seropositive. The sequencing sample was made of PBMCs.

CDR3 sequence reads: CASSLARGRGDTQYF. The CDR3 nucleotides are TGCGCCAGCAGCTTGGCCAGGGGGCGTGGAGATACGCAGTATTTT. The chain is built from TRBV5-1 and TRBJ2-3, with 8 bases that match TRBD1. The germline gives CDR1 SGHRS, CDR2 YFSETQ. After removal of 0 bases from V and 5 bases from J, the junction contained 5 bases not matched to a gene. The CDR3 has 15 amino acids.